The clone carrying this T cell receptor beta chain was seen only a few times. Its antigen is unidentified. This entry belongs to a study of cytomegalovirus exposure and HLA in healthy donors. General study points: Later work showed greater clonal expansion in HLA-associated TCR beta chains than in equally common others.

PCR involved 60 Vbeta and 13 Jbeta primers. Measured with immunoSEQ multiplex PCR; TCRdb has only the in-frame clones, and not every one. Of 100,000 or so clones in the sample, about 80% were seen once. The CDR3 extends over 17 amino acids. Germline lookup yields CDR1 SGHNT and CDR2 YENEEA. The ends lost 1 base at V and 7 bases at J; junction bases unmatched: 11. The rearrangement joins TRBV11-3 to TRBJ2-1, with 9 bases that match TRBD2. Input material: PBMCs. The receptor comes from a man between 40 and 49 years old in good health and CMV-seropositive. The CDR3 nucleotides are TGTGCCAGCAGCTTAGTCGGTATAGCGGGAGCTAAGAATGAGCAGTTCTTC. This translates into CASSLVGIAGAKNEQFF.